This T cell receptor beta chain was sequenced in a study of cytomegalovirus exposure and HLA in healthy donors. The table came from immunoSEQ multiplex PCR; TCRdb's copy has only in-frame clones and leaves some out. Here the sample spans roughly 150,000 clones, approximately 81% being singletons. V lost 0 bases, J lost 2 bases, and 14 bases lay in between. Germline loops: CDR1 SGHVS, CDR2 FQNEAQ. The CDR3 totals 16 residues. This chain links TRBV7-8 with TRBJ2-7; D not certain. Specimen: PBMCs. This TCR came from a man younger than 40 in good health and CMV-seropositive. The CDR3 DNA follows: TGTGCCAGCAGCTTAGCGGTACAGTCGGAACCCTACGAGCAGTACTTC. Its protein product is CASSLAVQSEPYEQYF.